Listed here are 13 T cell receptor beta chains from one sample, sequenced in a study of blood T cell repertoires in COVID-19. The data were produced by immunoSEQ multiplex PCR, yet TCRdb's version contains in-frame clones alone and is incomplete. The data contain 50,000 to 70,000 clones, 80% to 90% of them singletons. Sequenced sample: peripheral blood. These receptors all stem from a man in his sixties with active or convalescent COVID-19.

The chain has TRBV19 and TRBJ2-3, with TRBD1 as a possible D gene (5 bases). Trimming took off 1 base at V and 0 bases at J, with 8 bases between the two ends. The CDR3 has 15 amino acids. Per germline, CDR1 LNHDA and CDR2 SQIVND (reference sequence). CDR3 protein: CASSIGGFSTDTQYF. The CDR3 nucleotides are TGTGCCAGTAGTATAGGGGGCTTTAGCACAGATACGCAGTATTTT. Full variable domain (missing parts from reference TRBV19 and TRBJ2-3): DGGITQSPKYLFRKEGQNVTLSCEQNLNHDAMYWYRQDPGQGLRLIYYSQIVNDFQKGDIAEGYSVSREKKESFPLTVTSAQKNPTAFYLCASSIGGFSTDTQYFGPGTRLTVL.

This chain connects TRBV3-1 (or the pseudogene TRBV3-2) to TRBJ2-5, with 7 bases fitting TRBD1. Germline-derived CDR1 and CDR2 are LGHDT and YNNKEL (reference sequence). The CDR3 runs 14 residues. Trimming at V came to 4 bases and at J to 3 bases, leaving 5 bases not matched to a gene. The CDR3: CASSRPTGKETQYF. The CDR3 DNA reads as TGTGCCAGCAGCCGCCCGACAGGGAAAGAGACCCAGTACTTC.

J is TRBJ2-5 and V is TRBV5-6, with 14 bases matching TRBD2. The V gene end was trimmed by 2 bases and the J gene end by 5 bases; junction bases not matched to a gene: 8. From germline, CDR1 is SGHDT and CDR2 YYEEEE. CDR3 length equals 17 residues. CDR3 bases: TGTGCCAGCAGCTTAGGACTAGCGGGAGGAGCAGGGGAGACCCAGTACTTC. Translated: CASSLGLAGGAGETQYF. The full variable domain, completed using reference TRBV5-6 and TRBJ2-5, is DAGVTQSPTHLIKTRGQQVTLRCSPKSGHDTVSWYQQALGQGPQFIFQYYEEEERQRGNFPDRFSGHQFPNYSSELNVNALLLGDSALYLCASSLGLAGGAGETQYFGPGTRLLVL.

The chain uses TRBV19 and TRBJ2-5; 11 nucleotides align to TRBD2. The V gene's germline CDR1 is LNHDA and CDR2 SQIVND (reference sequence). V trimming: 10 bases; J trimming: 10 bases; junction bases outside the gene matches: 14. The CDR3 is made up of 14 amino acids. CDR3 in DNA: TGTGCCACGACTAGCGGGGACCTACTTGGGGACCAGTACTTC. Its protein is CATTSGDLLGDQYF.

The rearrangement uses TRBV19 and TRBJ2-5; 7 positions match TRBD1. The CDR3 sequence is 14 residues long. CDR1 LNHDA and CDR2 SQIVND come from the germline V gene (reference sequence). V was clipped by 6 bases and J by 5 bases; unmatched bases: 9. CDR3 residues: CASSPTGAGETQYF. CDR3 in DNA: TGTGCCAGTAGCCCTACAGGGGCAGGGGAGACCCAGTACTTC.

This chain connects TRBV4-1 to TRBJ1-5; D remains unclear. Germline V CDR1 and CDR2: MGHRA, YSYEKL. CDR3 size: 13 residues. Trimming pared 3 bases from V and 5 bases from J, leaving 8 bases between. CDR3 DNA sequence: TGCGCCAGCAGCCATCAGGTATATCAGCCCCAGCATTTT. Translation: CASSHQVYQPQHF.

The CDR3, as DNA: TGTGCCAGCAGTTTATCTTCTCTTCGCGGGAGGGCAAAATCCGGGGAGCTGTTTTTT. Encoded protein: CASSLSSLRGRAKSGELFF. V and J are TRBV27 and TRBJ2-2, with 9 bases that match TRBD2. The V and J ends lost 0 bases and 6 bases, in that order; junction bases with no gene match: 14. The CDR3 is 19 residues long. Germline lookup yields CDR1 MNHEY and CDR2 SMNVEV (reference sequence).

The CDR3 DNA follows: TGTGCCAGCAGCTCTGGGACAGGGCAGAGCGAGCAGTACTTC. Its protein is CASSSGTGQSEQYF. The rearrangement links TRBV7-3 to TRBJ2-7, with 9 bases fitting TRBD1. From germline, CDR1 is SGHTA and CDR2 FQGTGA. V lost 4 bases and J lost 6; bases outside the gene matches: 7. The CDR3 consists of 14 residues.

This chain uses TRBV21-1 with TRBJ2-1; the table's D call of TRBD1 was not tested on the DNA. TRBV21-1 is a recognized pseudogene. The CDR3 has 15 amino acids. CDR3 protein: CASTPSGQTHNEQFF. CDR3 nucleotide sequence: TGTGCCAGCACCCCCTCGGGACAGACTCACAATGAGCAGTTCTTC.

The chain links TRBV19 to TRBJ1-4, with 10 bases fitting TRBD1. J was trimmed by 7 bases and V by 6 bases; bases with no gene match: 8. The CDR3 has 15 amino acids. Germline loops: CDR1 LNHDA, CDR2 SQIVND (reference sequence). CDR3 region: CASRDRGQRSEKLFF. CDR3 DNA sequence: TGTGCCAGTAGAGACAGGGGGCAGAGAAGTGAAAAACTGTTTTTT.

This clone was counted between two and nine times. V and J are TRBV5-1 and TRBJ2-2; 7 nucleotides align to TRBD1. Germline V gene sequence: CDR1 SGHRS, CDR2 YFSETQ. This CDR3 contains 16 residues. V gave up 1 base and J gave up 6 bases; unmatched junction bases: 9. The CDR3 spells CASSLPRQGRAGELFF. CDR3 DNA: TGCGCCAGCAGCTTGCCGAGACAGGGAAGAGCCGGGGAGCTGTTTTTT.

The chain carries TRBV2 and TRBJ1-2, with D unresolved. In germline, CDR1 is SNHLY, CDR2 FYNNEI. The CDR3 is 13 amino acids. Trimming cost V 4 bases and J 0 bases, with 6 bases left between them. CDR3 sequence: CASSVRPNYGYTF. The CDR3 DNA follows: TGTGCCAGCAGTGTGCGGCCTAACTATGGCTACACCTTC.

The chain uses TRBV11-2 and TRBJ2-1, with 12 nucleotides matching TRBD2. From germline, CDR1 is SGHAT and CDR2 FQNNGV. This CDR3 contains 15 residues. Trimming took 5 bases from V and 9 from J; bases not matched to a gene: 8. Written as DNA, the CDR3 is TGTGCCAGCAGCACCCTAGCGGGAGGGCCGGGTGAGCAGTTCTTC. Protein sequence: CASSTLAGGPGEQFF.